The 20 T cell receptor beta chains below come from one sample, sequenced in a study of T cells in Graves' hyperthyroidism and ophthalmopathy. RNA transcripts gave rise to amplified TCR beta CDR3 regions. First-round RT-PCR of the TCR CDR3 relied on the HTBI primer set. TCRdb ran MiXCR on the multiplex PCR reads and lists one entry per CDR3 protein. This table holds roughly 700,000 distinct CDR3 sequences, around a third found once. Sequenced: blood. The receptors come from a woman in her thirties or forties with Graves' hyperthyroidism.

This clonotype has just a few counts. This chain uses TRBV11-2 with TRBJ2-6, with D perhaps being TRBD1 or TRBD2 (5 bases each). Per germline, CDR1 SGHAT and CDR2 FQNNGV. The CDR3 covers 18 residues. V lost 0 bases and J lost 0, with 12 bases in between. The CDR3 loop is CASSLDHPGTSGANVLTF. CDR3 sequence (DNA): TGTGCCAGCAGCTTAGATCACCCGGGGACCTCTGGGGCCAACGTCCTGACTTTC.

The J gene is TRBJ2-6, the V gene TRBV24-1, with D unclear. V dropped 4 bases and J dropped 0 bases, with 12 bases sitting between them. The germline gives CDR1 KGHDR, CDR2 SFDVKD. The CDR3 is 17 amino acids. CDR3 residues: CATSDPDHNSGANVLTF. DNA of the CDR3: TGTGCCACCAGTGACCCCGACCACAACTCTGGGGCCAACGTCCTGACTTTC.

This clonotype has at least ten counts. This sequence joins TRBV29-1 and TRBJ1-2; D perhaps matches TRBD1 (5 bases). The V gene's germline CDR1 is SQVTM and CDR2 ANQGSEA. CDR3 length: 14 amino acids. As DNA, the CDR3 is TGCACCATAAATTCAGGACAAGGGGACCTTGTCGACACCTTC. It is translated as CTINSGQGDLVDTF.

The chain employs TRBV6-5 and TRBJ1-1; D not resolved. The CDR3 contains 9 residues. The germline gives CDR1 MNHEY, CDR2 SVGAGI. With 9 bases removed from V and 6 bases from J, the gap between germline ends came to 5 bases. The CDR3 spells CASPPEAFF. The CDR3 coding sequence is TGTGCCAGTCCTCCTGAAGCTTTCTTT.

This clonotype has a handful of counts. This chain's CDR3 is CASSLFWVSSNQPQHF. In DNA form, the CDR3 reads TGTGCCAGCAGTTTATTTTGGGTTAGTAGCAATCAGCCCCAGCATTTT. V is TRBV12-3 or TRBV12-4 and J is TRBJ1-5; no clear D. The V gene lost 2 bases and the J gene lost 0 bases, with 11 bases spanning the gap. The CDR3 length is 16 residues.

Points on this clonotype: An end of the junction does not agree with germline; a read error may underlie this. The V and J genes are TRBV10-3 and TRBJ1-6, with D possibly TRBD1 on 6 matching bases. From germline, CDR1 is ENHRY and CDR2 SYGVKD. The CDR3 loop spans 14 amino acids. The CDR3 sequence: CVISEKVDSPLLHF. The CDR3 DNA reads TGTGTCATCAGTGAGAAAGTGGACAGTCCATTACTCCACTTT.

Many counts were recorded for this clonotype. The CDR3 here is CASSLFPGYEQYF. For the CDR3, the DNA is TGTGCCAGCAGCTTATTTCCCGGCTACGAGCAGTACTTC. The rearrangement joins TRBV7-2 to TRBJ2-7; D gene unclear. The CDR3 is made up of 13 amino acids. CDR1 is SGHTA and CDR2 is FQGNSA in the germline V gene. V lost 2 bases and J lost 3, with 8 bases in between.

The DNA for the CDR3 is TGTGCCAGCAGTCTACAGGACGGGACAGGGATCTACGAGCAGTACTTC. Its protein is CASSLQDGTGIYEQYF. The chain recombines TRBV6-2 or TRBV6-3 with TRBJ2-7; 9 bases are shared with TRBD1. CDR1 and CDR2 from the germline V gene are MNHEY and SVGEGT. The ends lost 5 bases at V and 3 bases at J; junction bases unmatched: 11. The CDR3 spans 16 residues.

This clonotype has a count of ten or more. In nucleotides, the CDR3 is TGCAGTGCTAGAGGCGCGGGGACAGCTAAATCCGATGGCTACACCTTC. Translated, it gives CSARGAGTAKSDGYTF. The chain has TRBV20-1 and TRBJ1-2, with TRBD1 matching 7 bases. Trimming cost V 1 base and J 6 bases; bases outside gene matches: 14. This CDR3 has 16 residues. Germline V gene data show CDR1 as DFQATT and CDR2 as SNEGSKA (reference sequence).

The chain carries TRBV7-2 and TRBJ2-1, with 9 nucleotides matching TRBD2. The V gene's germline CDR1 is SGHTA and CDR2 FQGNSA. This CDR3 has 15 amino acids. V lost 1 base to trimming and J lost 8 bases; unmatched junction nucleotides: 6. This CDR3 is CASSLDGGGAYEQFF. In nucleotides, the CDR3 is TGTGCCAGCAGCTTAGATGGCGGGGGGGCCTATGAGCAGTTCTTC.

This clonotype was observed a single time. The chain joins TRBV6-6 to TRBJ1-1, with TRBD1 as a possible D gene (5 bases). Germline lookup yields CDR1 MNHNY and CDR2 SVGAGI (reference sequence). The V gene lost 6 bases and the J gene lost 4 bases, with 24 bases spanning the gap. CDR3 length equals 17 residues. CDR3 DNA sequence: TGTGCCAGCAGCTCGACCGGGACGAGAGGTTCTCGCACTGAAGCTTTCTTT. Translated: CASSSTGTRGSRTEAFF.

This clonotype appeared a few times. This chain links TRBV24-1 with TRBJ1-5, with D uncertain. Trimming shortened V by 11 bases and J by 0 bases, and 19 bases separated the two germline ends. This CDR3 contains 16 residues. The germline gives CDR1 KGHDR, CDR2 SFDVKD. The CDR3 sequence is CASSLAGSHSNQPQHF. For the CDR3, the DNA is TGTGCCAGCAGCTTGGCTGGCAGCCATAGCAATCAGCCCCAGCATTTT.

Details on this clonotype: A single base separates this from a much larger clone, so it may be a read error. The gene calls are TRBV5-1 and TRBJ2-2; tentatively, D is TRBD1 (6 bases). This CDR3 contains 15 residues. Germline V gives CDR1 SGHRS, CDR2 YFSETQ. The CDR3 region has the DNA TGCGCCAGCAGCCAAGGGGGAACGAACACCGGGGACCTGTTTTTT. Encoded protein: CASSQGGTNTGDLFF.

This chain links TRBV14 with TRBJ2-5; D is perhaps TRBD1 or TRBD2 (5 bases each). The CDR3 totals 15 residues. Deletions cut 1 base from V and 5 bases from J, with 14 bases between. Germline CDR1 SGHDN, CDR2 FVKESK. This chain's CDR3 is CASSQVTGASETQYF. CDR3 DNA: TGTGCCAGCAGCCAAGTCACCGGGGCTAGTGAGACCCAGTACTTC.

The chain carries TRBV29-1 and TRBJ1-1, with a tentative D call TRBD1 (6 bases). The CDR3 totals 13 residues. Germline CDR1 SQVTM, CDR2 ANQGSEA. V gave up 7 bases and J gave up 5 bases, with 17 bases separating them. CDR3 nucleotide sequence: TGCAGCGCCTTAACAGGGATTGAGACTGAAGCTTTCTTT. It is translated as CSALTGIETEAFF.

The chain couples TRBV12-3 or TRBV12-4 to TRBJ1-3; the D gene is possibly TRBD1 (5 bases). V was trimmed by 3 bases and J by 2 bases, leaving 20 bases between them. The CDR3 length is 18 residues. The CDR3 sequence is CASSFDSWVINPGNTIYF. The DNA for the CDR3 is TGTGCCAGCAGTTTTGACAGCTGGGTAATAAACCCTGGAAACACCATATATTTT.

Many counts were recorded for this clonotype. V is TRBV2 and J is TRBJ2-7; D gene uncertain. The CDR3 length is 11 residues. Per the germline V gene, CDR1 is SNHLY and CDR2 is FYNNEI. V lost 5 bases and J lost 3, with 5 bases in between. CDR3 region: CASSTYYEQYF. CDR3 in DNA: TGTGCCAGCAGTACCTACTACGAGCAGTACTTC.

This clonotype was recorded at least ten times. This sequence joins TRBV7-8 and TRBJ1-2; 11 nucleotides agree with TRBD1. CDR3 length equals 15 residues. Germline V gene sequence: CDR1 SGHVS, CDR2 FQNEAQ. Trimming cost V 2 bases and J 6 bases; bases outside gene matches: 5. The CDR3 DNA is TGTGCCAGCAGCTTATCGCGGACAGGGGGCCATGGCTACACCTTC. Protein sequence: CASSLSRTGGHGYTF.

In regard to this clonotype: Just one base apart from a much larger clone, this may be a read error. The rearrangement joins TRBV9 to TRBJ2-2; D ambiguous. CDR3 size: 15 residues. Deletions cut 0 bases from V and 6 bases from J, with 12 bases between. Germline values: CDR1 SGDLS, CDR2 YYNGEE. DNA for the CDR3: TGTGCCAGCAGCGTAGCGTTTTACCTTCCCGGGGAGCTGTTTTTT. Its protein product is CASSVAFYLPGELFF.

The chain uses TRBV20-1 and TRBJ2-1; TRBD1 or TRBD2 may be the D gene (5 bases each). Between the trimmed V and J ends, which lost 3 bases and 3 bases, there was a span of 15 bases. The CDR3 totals 15 residues. CDR1 and CDR2 from the germline V gene are DFQATT and SNEGSKA (reference sequence). The CDR3 DNA reads TGCAGTGCTAGGGGACCGCGGGTATTCTACAATGAGCAGTTCTTC. Its translation is CSARGPRVFYNEQFF.